This paragraph reports one T cell receptor (beta chain). Its specificity is unknown. These data are taken from a study of cytomegalovirus exposure and HLA in healthy donors. Points from the study as a whole: At a 0.05 false discovery rate, a later analysis found approximately 17,000 TCR beta sequences to be associated with HLA alleles.

The PCR had 60 Vbeta and 13 Jbeta primers. Generated by immunoSEQ multiplex PCR, the TCRdb table keeps only in-frame clones and is missing some. Altogether 110,000 to 150,000 clones are present, around a tenth being singletons, with the ten largest covering 1.8%. Germline lookup yields CDR1 MDHEN and CDR2 SYDVKM. The V end was cut by 6 bases, the J end by 3 bases, with 18 bases between. This CDR3 comprises 15 residues. J is TRBJ2-7 and V is TRBV28; the D gene is possibly TRBD2 (6 bases). The clonotype originates from a male donor in good health and CMV-seronegative. Sequencing was performed on PBMCs. This CDR3 reads CASSPGVADDYEQYF. CDR3 in DNA: TGTGCCAGCAGCCCCGGCGTAGCGGACGACTACGAGCAGTACTTC.